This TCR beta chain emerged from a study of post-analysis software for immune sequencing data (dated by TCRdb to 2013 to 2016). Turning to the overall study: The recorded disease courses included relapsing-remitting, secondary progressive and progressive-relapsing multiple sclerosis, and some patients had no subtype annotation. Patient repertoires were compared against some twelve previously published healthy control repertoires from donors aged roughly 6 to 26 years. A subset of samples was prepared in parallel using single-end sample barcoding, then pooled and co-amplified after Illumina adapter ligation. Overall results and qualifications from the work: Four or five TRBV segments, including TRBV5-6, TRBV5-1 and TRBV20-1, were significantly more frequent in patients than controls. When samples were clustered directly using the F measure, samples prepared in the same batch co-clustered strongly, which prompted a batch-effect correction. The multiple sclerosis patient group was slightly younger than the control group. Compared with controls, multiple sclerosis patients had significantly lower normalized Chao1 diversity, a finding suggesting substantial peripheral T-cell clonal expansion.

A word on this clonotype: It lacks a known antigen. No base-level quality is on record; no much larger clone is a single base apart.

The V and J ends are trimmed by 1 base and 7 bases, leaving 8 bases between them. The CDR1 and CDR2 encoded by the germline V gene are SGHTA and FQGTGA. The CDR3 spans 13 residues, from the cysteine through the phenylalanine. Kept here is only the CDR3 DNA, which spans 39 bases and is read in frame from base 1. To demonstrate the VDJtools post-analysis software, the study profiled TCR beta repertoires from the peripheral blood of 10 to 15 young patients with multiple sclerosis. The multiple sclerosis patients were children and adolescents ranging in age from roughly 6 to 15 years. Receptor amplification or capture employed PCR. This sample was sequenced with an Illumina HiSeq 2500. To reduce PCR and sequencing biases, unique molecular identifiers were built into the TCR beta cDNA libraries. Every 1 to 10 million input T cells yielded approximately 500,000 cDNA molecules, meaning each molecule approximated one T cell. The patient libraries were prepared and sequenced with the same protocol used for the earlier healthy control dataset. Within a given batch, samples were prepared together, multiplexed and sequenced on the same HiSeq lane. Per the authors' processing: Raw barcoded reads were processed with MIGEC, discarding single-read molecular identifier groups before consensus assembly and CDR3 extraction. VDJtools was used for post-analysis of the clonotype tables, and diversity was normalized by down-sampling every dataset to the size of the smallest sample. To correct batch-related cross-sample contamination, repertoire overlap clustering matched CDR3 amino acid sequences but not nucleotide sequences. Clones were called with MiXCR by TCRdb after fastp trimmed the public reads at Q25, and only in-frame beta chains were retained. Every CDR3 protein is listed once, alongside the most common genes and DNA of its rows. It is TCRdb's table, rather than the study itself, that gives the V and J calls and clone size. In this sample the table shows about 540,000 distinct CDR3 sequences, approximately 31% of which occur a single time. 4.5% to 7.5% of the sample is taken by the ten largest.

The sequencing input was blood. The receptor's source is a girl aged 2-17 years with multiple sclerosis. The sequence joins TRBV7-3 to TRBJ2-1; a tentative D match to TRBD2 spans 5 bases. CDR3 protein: CASSLIPGNEQFF. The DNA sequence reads TGTGCCAGCAGCTTAATCCCGGGGAATGAGCAGTTCTTC.